The entry that follows covers one T cell receptor beta chain sequence. Its specificity is not known. Data came from immunoSEQ multiplex PCR; TCRdb stores just in-frame clones and leaves some out. The sample records around 80,000 clones, about 88% being singletons. This specimen belongs to a study of OX40 agonist ivuxolimab in advanced cancers. About the research overall: Melanoma, hepatocellular carcinoma, head and neck or renal cell cancer occurred in dose-escalation patients. Subjects had a mean age of roughly 60 years, with a range of 23 to 79; less than 90% were male. Three patients had partial responses: one hepatocellular carcinoma, two cutaneous melanoma. General study findings and limits: No determination was made of the antigen specificity of the expanded peripheral T cells.

The CDR3 spans 14 residues. Per germline, CDR1 SGHTA and CDR2 FQGNSA. Trimming took 1 base from V and 2 from J, leaving 8 bases between them. The sequencing here drew on CD4+ or CD8+ T cells sorted from blood, taken in a trial of the OX40 agonist ivuxolimab. This clonotype originated in an adult with an advanced solid tumor such as melanoma, head and neck, liver or kidney cancer. The chain combines TRBV7-2 with TRBJ1-2; D gene uncertain. The CDR3 DNA sequence: TGTGCCAGCAGCTTAGGACCGATGAACTATGGCTACACCTTC. Translating it yields CASSLGPMNYGYTF. Variable domain in full (rest from reference TRBV7-2 and TRBJ1-2): GAGVSQSPSNKVTEKGKDVELRCDPISGHTALYWYRQSLGQGLEFLIYFQGNSAPDKSGLPSDRFSAERTGGSVSTLTIQRTQQEDSAVYLCASSLGPMNYGYTFGSGTRLTVV.